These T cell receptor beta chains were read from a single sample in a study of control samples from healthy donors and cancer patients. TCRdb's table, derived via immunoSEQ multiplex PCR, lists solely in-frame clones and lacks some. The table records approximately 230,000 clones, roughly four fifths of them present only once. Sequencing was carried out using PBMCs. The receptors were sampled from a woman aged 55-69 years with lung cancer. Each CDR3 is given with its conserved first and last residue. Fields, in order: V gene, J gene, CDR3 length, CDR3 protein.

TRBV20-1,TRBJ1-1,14,CSASRGQVNTEAFF
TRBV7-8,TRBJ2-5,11,CASTSWETQYF
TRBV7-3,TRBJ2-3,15,CASTQGLAGADTQYF
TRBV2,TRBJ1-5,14,CASRGTGRDQPQHF
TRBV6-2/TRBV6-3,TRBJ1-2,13,CASSYSSIYGYTF
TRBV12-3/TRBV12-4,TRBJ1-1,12,CASSPRGLGAFF
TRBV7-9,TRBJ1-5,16,CASSKDRVPRGQPQHF
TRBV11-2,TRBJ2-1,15,CASSLTGGAWNEQFF
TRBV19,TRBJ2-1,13,CASSIDNRGSNFF
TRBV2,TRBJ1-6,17,CASSDGPGTGDNSPLHF
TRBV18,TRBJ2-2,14,CASFVGANTGELFF
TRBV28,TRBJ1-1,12,CASSPVGLGAFF
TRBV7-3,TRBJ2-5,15,CASSLGTSGQETQYF
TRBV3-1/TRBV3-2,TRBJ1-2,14,CASSQMGVSYGYTF
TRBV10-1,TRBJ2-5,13,CASSLRTGETQYF
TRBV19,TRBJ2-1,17,CASSQASGGSSYNEQFF
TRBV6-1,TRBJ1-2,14,CASSERQGRDGYTF
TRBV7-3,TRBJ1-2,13,CASSLRSGNGYTF
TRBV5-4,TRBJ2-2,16,CASSTTSGRFTGELFF